A single sample is the source of the 25 T cell receptor beta chains below, sequenced in a study of technical replicates of blood from a few donors. Here immunoSEQ multiplex PCR was the method, and the copy in TCRdb shows in-frame clones only, minus some. The repertoire consists of approximately 79,000 clones, with about 90% occurring once and the leading ten covering approximately 0.4%. Material for sequencing was T cells isolated from PBMCs. These receptors all come from a human donor in good health.

The rearrangement uses TRBV19 and TRBJ1-2, with TRBD1 matching over 9 bases. The CDR3 consists of 14 residues. Germline CDR1 and CDR2: LNHDA and SQIVND (reference sequence). V lost 7 bases to trimming and J lost 4 bases; unmatched junction nucleotides: 7. Here the CDR3 DNA reads TGTGCCAGTAATCCACAGGGGGCCTTCTATGGCTACACCTTC. Amino acid sequence: CASNPQGAFYGYTF.

The rearrangement joins TRBV5-1 to TRBJ2-1, with 10 bases lining up with TRBD2. Germline values: CDR1 SGHRS, CDR2 YFSETQ. The CDR3 has 17 residues. V was clipped by 3 bases and J by 5 bases; unmatched bases: 11. The DNA of the CDR3 is TGCGCCAGCAGCTCCACTCAGCGGGAGGGCCTTCACAATGAGCAGTTCTTC. It specifies CASSSTQREGLHNEQFF.

The genes are TRBV10-3 and TRBJ2-2, with D possibly being TRBD2 (6 bases). Trimming stripped 8 bases from V and 5 bases from J, with 9 bases between. CDR3 size: 12 residues. The germline V gene encodes CDR1 ENHRY and CDR2 SYGVKD. The CDR3 DNA is TGTGCCATCGGGGGGTCTACCGGGGAGCTGTTTTTT. As protein: CAIGGSTGELFF.

The J gene is TRBJ2-1, the V gene TRBV27; 11 bases map to TRBD2. Germline trimming cut 5 bases from V and 5 bases from J; bases unmatched to any gene: 5. The CDR3 loop spans 15 amino acids. Germline CDR1 MNHEY, CDR2 SMNVEV (reference sequence). CDR3 sequence (DNA): TGTGCCAGCAGTATAGGACTAGCGGGCAACAATGAGCAGTTCTTC. Protein sequence: CASSIGLAGNNEQFF.

The V gene is TRBV10-3, the J gene TRBJ1-5; D not resolved. V lost 0 bases and J 4 bases, leaving 10 bases between the germline ends. Germline CDR1 is ENHRY and CDR2 is SYGVKD. This CDR3 has 15 residues. CDR3 nucleotides: TGTGCCATCAGTGAGTCCGGGAGTACTAATCAGCCCCAGCATTTT. Amino acid sequence: CAISESGSTNQPQHF.

The count of this clone is one. This sequence joins TRBV30 and TRBJ2-3; 7 bases are shared with TRBD2. CDR1 is GTSNPN, CDR2 SVGIG, per germline (reference sequence). With V trimmed by 1 base and J by 3 bases, 4 bases remained unmatched. This CDR3 has 14 amino acids. The CDR3 bases are TGTGCCTGGAGTGCGGGACTACCTACAGATACGCAGTATTTT. Its translation is CAWSAGLPTDTQYF.

V usage is TRBV18 and J usage is TRBJ2-2, with 9 bases matching TRBD2. With 4 bases clipped from V and 1 base from J, the junction kept 1 base outside the gene matches. The CDR3 has 15 residues. Germline CDR1 is KGHSH and CDR2 is LQKENI. The DNA for the CDR3 is TGTGCCAGCTCACTGACTAGCGGGAACACCGGGGAGCTGTTTTTT. Translating it yields CASSLTSGNTGELFF.

The DNA of the CDR3 is TGTGCCAGCACTCCGCAGGGCGCGTCCGACTACGAGCAGTACTTC. This encodes CASTPQGASDYEQYF. The rearrangement joins TRBV7-6 to TRBJ2-7, with D perhaps matching TRBD1 (5 bases). In germline, CDR1 is SGHVS, CDR2 FNYEAQ. The V end lost 7 bases, the J end lost 3 bases, and 19 bases lay between the germline ends. There are 15 residues in the CDR3.

The chain employs TRBV9 and TRBJ1-2; tentatively, D is TRBD1 (6 bases). Germline CDR1 reads SGDLS; CDR2 reads YYNGEE. The length of the CDR3 is 21 residues. Trimming left V 0 bases short and J 4 bases short, with 31 bases between. The CDR3 loop reads CASSVEKSPGHRPLGLYGYTF. CDR3 nucleotide sequence: TGTGCCAGCAGCGTAGAAAAGTCGCCGGGACACCGTCCCCTAGGGCTCTATGGCTACACCTTC.

The V and J genes are TRBV27 and TRBJ2-1; 10 nucleotides line up with TRBD2. V lost 6 bases and J lost 7; bases outside the gene matches: 6. The CDR3 is made up of 14 amino acids. CDR1 MNHEY and CDR2 SMNVEV come from the germline V gene (reference sequence). CDR3 nucleotides: TGTGCCAGCAGGACCGGGACTAGCGTTAATGAGCAGTTCTTC. It codes for CASRTGTSVNEQFF.

V gene TRBV21-1 combines with J gene TRBJ1-4; TRBD1 is the table's D call, not checked against the DNA. TRBV21-1 is a pseudogene. The CDR3 extends over 19 amino acids. The CDR3 region has the DNA TGTGCCAGCAGCAAAGGGAATTACAGGGGGCGCATACCTAATGAAAAACTGTTTTTT. Amino acids: CASSKGNYRGRIPNEKLFF.

This chain joins TRBV9 and TRBJ2-7; tentative D call: TRBD2 (6 bases). CDR3 length: 14 amino acids. The V end lost 0 bases, the J end lost 5 bases, and 12 bases lay between the germline ends. Germline CDR1 SGDLS, CDR2 YYNGEE. The CDR3 loop is CASSVAGGTDEQYF. CDR3 sequence (DNA): TGTGCCAGCAGCGTAGCCGGGGGAACTGACGAGCAGTACTTC.

Only one count was recorded for this clone. V is TRBV25-1 and J is TRBJ2-1; 9 bases map to TRBD2. Germline V CDR1 and CDR2: MGHDK, SYGVNS. The CDR3 is made up of 15 amino acids. V dropped 6 bases and J dropped 9; count of bases not matched to a gene: 12. The DNA for the CDR3 is TGTGCCAGCAGCGATAGCGGGAGTCTTCCGATTGAGCAGTTCTTC. This translates into CASSDSGSLPIEQFF. The full variable domain, its missing parts supplied by reference TRBV25-1 and TRBJ2-1, is EADIYQTPRYLVIGTGKKITLECSQTMGHDKMYWYQQDPGMELHLIHYSYGVNSTEKGDLSSESTVSRIRTEHFPLTLESARPSHTSQYLCASSDSGSLPIEQFFGPGTRLTVL.

The chain couples TRBV30 to TRBJ2-7; 8 nucleotides agree with TRBD1. The CDR3 runs to 15 residues. The junction had 7 bases not matched to a gene; V was cut back by 3 bases and J by 0 bases. The V gene's germline CDR1 is GTSNPN and CDR2 SVGIG (reference sequence). This CDR3 is CAWSADRGFSYEQYF. CDR3 coding DNA: TGTGCCTGGAGCGCTGACAGGGGCTTCTCCTACGAGCAGTACTTC.

J is TRBJ1-4 and V is TRBV15; 7 bases align to TRBD1. The CDR3 extends over 14 amino acids. V was clipped by 4 bases and J by 7 bases; unmatched bases: 6. The germline CDR1 and CDR2 sequences are LNHNV and YYDKDF (reference sequence). For the CDR3, the DNA is TGTGCCACCAGCAACAGGGGTGTAAGTGAAAAACTGTTTTTT. It translates to CATSNRGVSEKLFF.

V is TRBV30 and J is TRBJ2-5; maybe TRBD2 (6 bases). The DNA end lines up better with TRBJ2-7; the J call may be wrong. From germline, CDR1 is GTSNPN and CDR2 SVGIG (reference sequence). This CDR3 has 16 amino acids. For the CDR3, the DNA is TGTGCCTGGAGTACAGGAGGGTGGGGGAGCTCCTACGAGCAGTACTTC. Its translation: CAWSTGGWGSSYEQYF.

The J gene is TRBJ2-1, the V gene TRBV28; TRBD1 matches at 8 bases. V shed 4 bases and J 2 bases; nucleotides not matched to a gene: 4. CDR3 length equals 15 residues. The germline V gene encodes CDR1 MDHEN and CDR2 SYDVKM. Here the CDR3 reads CASSSDRGTYNEQFF. CDR3 bases: TGTGCCAGCAGTTCCGACAGGGGAACCTACAATGAGCAGTTCTTC. Together with reference TRBV28 and TRBJ2-1, the CDR3 gives the full variable domain: DVKVTQSSRYLVKRTGEKVFLECVQDMDHENMFWYRQDPGLGLRLIYFSYDVKMKEKGDIPEGYSVSREKKERFSLILESASTNQTSMYLCASSSDRGTYNEQFFGPGTRLTVL.

The chain joins TRBV19 to TRBJ1-3; the D gene is possibly TRBD1 (5 bases). The CDR3 spans 15 residues. Trimming shortened V by 3 bases and J by 3 bases, and 12 bases separated the two germline ends. Germline-derived CDR1 and CDR2 are LNHDA and SQIVND (reference sequence). The CDR3, as DNA: TGTGCCAGTAGTATGGGACTGCCTTATGGAAACACCATATATTTT. Translation: CASSMGLPYGNTIYF.

The chain couples TRBV5-4 to TRBJ2-3, with 9 bases aligning to TRBD2. The junction had 16 bases not matched to a gene; V was cut back by 9 bases and J by 2 bases. In germline, CDR1 is SGHNT, CDR2 YYREEE (reference sequence). This CDR3 has 17 amino acids. Here the CDR3 DNA reads TGTGCCACCTCACGAGGGGCGGGAGGGACGGTCACAGATACGCAGTATTTT. Its protein product is CATSRGAGGTVTDTQYF.

V gene TRBV7-7 combines with J gene TRBJ2-3; 7 nucleotides match TRBD1. The ends lost 5 bases at V and 0 bases at J; junction bases unmatched: 5. This CDR3 spans 15 amino acids. Germline V gene data show CDR1 as SSHAT and CDR2 as FNYEAQ (reference sequence). The CDR3 protein is CASSPQGLSTDTQYF. Written as DNA, the CDR3 is TGTGCCAGCAGCCCACAGGGGTTGAGCACAGATACGCAGTATTTT.

This rearrangement joins TRBV29-1 to TRBJ1-2, with a possible D match to TRBD1 (6 bases). The V gene lost 6 bases and the J gene lost 8 bases, with 19 bases spanning the gap. Germline V gene lookup returns CDR1 SQVTM and CDR2 ANQGSEA. This CDR3 has 13 residues. CDR3 sequence: CSVDGWQGKGYTF. The DNA for the CDR3 is TGCAGCGTGGACGGCTGGCAGGGGAAAGGCTACACCTTC.

The chain carries TRBV27 and TRBJ1-2, with D possibly being TRBD1 (5 bases). Germline CDR1 and CDR2: MNHEY and SMNVEV (reference sequence). V was clipped by 6 bases and J by 6 bases, with 20 bases between them. This CDR3 is built from 15 residues. The DNA for the CDR3 is TGTGCCAGCAGGGTGATTTCAGGGCCGCCTCATGGCTACACCTTC. It translates to CASRVISGPPHGYTF.

The J gene is TRBJ1-1, the V gene TRBV30; D is ambiguous. There are 12 residues in the CDR3. Germline-derived CDR1 and CDR2 are GTSNPN and SVGIG (reference sequence). V dropped 3 bases and J dropped 5 bases, with 10 bases sitting between them. CDR3 nucleotide sequence: TGTGCCTGGAGCCTATCGGGAACTGAAGCTTTCTTT. Translation: CAWSLSGTEAFF.

The genes are TRBV28 and TRBJ2-7, with D perhaps matching TRBD2 (5 bases). CDR1 is MDHEN, CDR2 SYDVKM, per germline. CDR3 size: 14 residues. V shed 1 base and J shed 5 bases, with 12 bases lying between them. The CDR3 spells CASSLSGRMDEQYF. Written as DNA, the CDR3 is TGTGCCAGCAGTTTATCGGGGAGAATGGACGAGCAGTACTTC.

V and J are TRBV6-1 and TRBJ2-3; the match to TRBD1 covers 12 bases. Germline-derived CDR1 and CDR2 are MNHNS and SASEGT. This CDR3 region has 16 residues. The J segment lost 4 bases and the V segment lost 2 bases, leaving 4 bases of the junction unmatched. The CDR3 is CASSEPGQGAPDTQYF. In DNA, the CDR3 is TGTGCCAGCAGTGAACCGGGACAGGGGGCTCCAGATACGCAGTATTTT.